These 7 T cell receptor beta chains came from one sample sequenced in a study of cytomegalovirus exposure and HLA in healthy donors. Vbeta (60) and Jbeta (13) primers were used in the PCR. Libraries were prepared by immunoSEQ multiplex PCR; TCRdb keeps only in-frame clonotypes and omits some of them. Among around 130,000 clones, roughly 80% were seen once, and the ten largest hold 4%. Sequences were obtained from PBMCs. These receptors came from a woman in her forties in good health and CMV-seronegative.

V gene TRBV7-8 combines with J gene TRBJ1-5; 8 positions agree with TRBD1. With V trimmed by 5 bases and J by 1 base, 4 bases remained unmatched. This CDR3 spans 15 amino acids. Germline loops: CDR1 SGHVS, CDR2 FQNEAQ. CDR3 bases: TGTGCCAGCAGCCGAGGGACAGGAAGCAATCAGCCCCAGCATTTT. It translates to CASSRGTGSNQPQHF.

The chain joins TRBV9 to TRBJ2-7; 10 nucleotides line up with TRBD2. The CDR3 covers 14 residues. Per germline, CDR1 SGDLS and CDR2 YYNGEE. V shed 0 bases and J 6 bases; nucleotides not matched to a gene: 3. CDR3 nucleotides: TGTGCCAGCAGCGTAGCGGGACTAGCGATCGAGCAGTACTTC. This translates into CASSVAGLAIEQYF.

The genes are TRBV7-9 and TRBJ2-5, with D perhaps matching TRBD2 (8 bases). The germline CDR1 and CDR2 sequences are SEHNR and FQNEAQ (reference sequence). CDR3 length: 16 residues. Trimming left V 5 bases short and J 4 bases short, with 20 bases between. CDR3 nucleotide sequence: TGTGCCAGCAGCCCAGCGGGAGCAGGGGGTTCAGAGACCCAGTACTTC. Translation gives CASSPAGAGGSETQYF. Based on the CDR3 plus reference TRBV7-9 and TRBJ2-5, the full variable domain is DTGVSQNPRHKITKRGQNVTFRCDPISEHNRLYWYRQTLGQGPEFLTYFQNEAQLEKSRLLSDRFSAERPKGSFSTLEIQRTEQGDSAMYLCASSPAGAGGSETQYFGPGTRLLVL.

This chain uses TRBV4-2 with TRBJ1-2, with D unclear. This CDR3 has 14 residues. Germline V CDR1 and CDR2: LGHNA, YNFKEQ. V was clipped by 1 base and J by 4 bases, with 10 bases between them. The CDR3 loop reads CASSQGHGSYGYTF. The CDR3 DNA reads TGTGCCAGCAGCCAAGGACACGGATCCTATGGCTACACCTTC.

The chain combines TRBV10-3 with TRBJ2-4; D may be TRBD1 (5 bases). V lost 2 bases and J lost 0, with 8 bases in between. Germline lookup yields CDR1 ENHRY and CDR2 SYGVKD. CDR3 length: 15 amino acids. The DNA of the CDR3 is TGTGCCATCAGTGAGCGACAGTTAGCCAAAAACATTCAGTACTTC. Translating it yields CAISERQLAKNIQYF.

The chain employs TRBV7-8 and TRBJ2-3, with a weak D call TRBD1 (6 bases). CDR1 is SGHVS, CDR2 FQNEAQ, per germline. V lost 2 bases and J 3 bases, leaving 12 bases between the germline ends. The CDR3 has 15 amino acids. The CDR3 loop reads CASSLLQGRTDTQYF. CDR3 nucleotide sequence: TGTGCCAGCAGCTTATTGCAGGGGCGGACAGATACGCAGTATTTT.

The chain joins TRBV28 to TRBJ2-2; the D is unclear. The V and J ends lost 5 bases and 1 base respectively, with 8 bases between them. Germline values: CDR1 MDHEN, CDR2 SYDVKM. This CDR3 is built from 14 residues. CDR3 coding DNA: TGTGCCAGCAGTATGCTCAGGAACACCGGGGAGCTGTTTTTT. This translates into CASSMLRNTGELFF.